This note documents a single T cell receptor beta chain sequence. Its cognate antigen has yet to be identified. Per-base qualities were not stored, and no clone one base away is much larger. This entry comes from a study of CD8+ T cells in alopecia areata (dated by TCRdb to the late 2010s). About the study as a whole: Treated patients were enrolled in an open-label pilot trial of oral tofacitinib at 5 to 10 mg twice daily for moderate-to-severe alopecia areata. Biopsies were taken from tofacitinib-treated patients at baseline and again at 4 and 24 weeks into treatment, and several of those patients also had a later scalp biopsy. The study used high-throughput TCRbeta sequencing to examine T cell clonal expansion in alopecia areata, in both the C3H/HeJ mouse model and human patients. RNA came from the PAXgene miRNA kit for fixed scalp, the miRNeasy kit for PBMCs, and the RNeasy kit for mouse skin. Human TCRbeta sequencing covered scalp tissue and sorted CD4+ and CD8+ peripheral blood T cells from patchy and totalis/universalis alopecia areata patients and healthy controls. immunoSEQ multiplex PCR using 35 Vbeta forward primers and 13 Jbeta reverse primers was used to amplify TCRbeta CDR3 regions. Tofacitinib was administered for 6 to 18 months, and 6 months of follow-up off drug were then conducted to assess delayed response and recurrence. Scalp clonality was compared across normal scalp (n=4), patchy alopecia areata scalp (n=8), and alopecia totalis/universalis scalp (n=8).

Libraries were built with the immunoSEQ multiplex PCR assay. To provide template for TCR sequencing, every sample had RNA extracted and reverse transcribed into cDNA. SuperScript III was used for first-strand cDNA synthesis, primed with a 2:1 mix of oligo-dT and random hexamers. A synthetic immune receptor repertoire was used to measure amplification bias, and any remaining bias was corrected computationally. On the study's bioinformatics: Raw reads were preprocessed to remove errors, and CDR3 was defined by IMGT conventions from the conserved cysteine to phenylalanine. To get clonality, Shannon entropy was normalized by log2 of the number of productive unique TCRs and the result was subtracted from 1. Whether each scalp clone was CD4 or CD8 was inferred by checking scalp TCRbeta sequences against the CD4 and CD8 repertoires from sorted blood. Held by TCRdb, this immuneACCESS table contains in-frame sequences only and omits some clones. Under half of the omission traces to an unresolved V gene where checked; the cause of the rest is unknown. Clone size and the V and J calls come from that table; the DNA yielded D and trimming. Counted in this sample were 250,000 or so clones; 67% of them appeared once. 1% to 1.5% of the sample comes from the top ten.

The sample's time point label, in plain terms: baseline before oral tofacitinib. Lesional scalp punch biopsies and peripheral blood were collected from alopecia areata patients. PBMCs were isolated by density centrifugation and stained for CD3, CD4 and CD8, and CD4+ and CD8+ T cells were sorted on a FACSAria. On the study overall, not on this receptor specifically: TCR sequences shared between patients were less clear than in mice, possibly partly because of HLA diversity in the patient population. Scalp TCR repertoire analysis is complicated because resident alphabeta T cells in normal human skin are also sequenced, whereas mouse skin is dominated by gammadelta T cells. Lesional scalp, especially in alopecia totalis/universalis, showed higher clonality and more expanded CD8+ clones than normal scalp, suggesting antigenic drive.

Unmatched junction bases come to 5, with V trimmed by 5 bases and J by 4 bases. CDR1 SQVTM and CDR2 ANQGSEA were looked up in the germline V gene. The CDR3 has 13 amino acids, counting the end cysteine and phenylalanine. This entry keeps only the CDR3 DNA: 39 bases, framed from base 1. The clonotype was recovered from a human donor with alopecia areata. The sample in question was CD4+ T cells sorted from blood, obtained at week 0. Here the chain combines TRBV29-1 and TRBJ1-2; 9 junctional bases match TRBD1. CDR3 reads: CSVPPTGGYGYTF. The nucleotide sequence reads as follows: TGCAGCGTTCCTCCGACAGGGGGCTATGGCTACACCTTC.